This note documents a single T cell receptor (beta chain) sequence. Antigen: not known. The data are from a study of hypomethylating agent response in myelodysplastic syndrome. V shed 1 base, J shed 6 bases, and the junction held 5 bases outside the gene matches. Germline V gene lookup returns CDR1 SGHVS and CDR2 FNYEAQ. The CDR3 runs to 14 residues. Original analysis: VDJdb flagged more than 1.5% of about 150,000 unique clonotypes as previously reported viral-epitope-specific. The assay was immunoSEQ multiplex PCR, and TCRdb's table has in-frame clones only and misses some. That table supplies the V and J calls and clone size; D and trimming were determined from the DNA. The profile shows approximately 3,300 clones, roughly 87% of them singletons. Broader study findings: The cohort was small, with only around 10 patients analyzed.

Sequenced here: bone marrow, sampled before or after starting hypomethylating agent treatment for myelodysplastic syndrome (not recorded which). This chain joins TRBV7-6 and TRBJ1-2; 7 bases are shared with TRBD1. The receptor comes from a human donor with myelodysplastic syndrome. This CDR3 is CASSLDKGGNGYTF. CDR3 sequence (DNA): TGTGCCAGCAGCTTAGATAAAGGGGGCAATGGCTACACCTTC.